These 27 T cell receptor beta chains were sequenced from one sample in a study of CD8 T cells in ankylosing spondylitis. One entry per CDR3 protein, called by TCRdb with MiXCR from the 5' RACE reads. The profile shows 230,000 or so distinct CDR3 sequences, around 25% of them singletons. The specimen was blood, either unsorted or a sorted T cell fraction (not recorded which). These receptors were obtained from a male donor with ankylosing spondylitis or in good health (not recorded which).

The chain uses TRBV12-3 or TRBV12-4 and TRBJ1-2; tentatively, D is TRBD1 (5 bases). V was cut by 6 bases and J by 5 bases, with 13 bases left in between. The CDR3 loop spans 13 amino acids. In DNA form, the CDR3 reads TGTGCCAGCAGATACCGAGACAGATATGGCTACACCTTC. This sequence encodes CASRYRDRYGYTF.

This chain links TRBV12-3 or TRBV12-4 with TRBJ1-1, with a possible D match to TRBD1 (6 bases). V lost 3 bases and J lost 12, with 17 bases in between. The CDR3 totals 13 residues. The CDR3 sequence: CASSFSRDIYSFF. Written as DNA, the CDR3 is TGTGCCAGCAGTTTTTCTCGGGACATATATTCTTTCTTT.

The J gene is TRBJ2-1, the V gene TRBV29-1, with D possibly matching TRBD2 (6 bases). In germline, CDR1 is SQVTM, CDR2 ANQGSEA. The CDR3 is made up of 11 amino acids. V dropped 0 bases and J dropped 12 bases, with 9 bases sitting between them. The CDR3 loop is CSVEDAGPQFF. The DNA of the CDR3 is TGCAGCGTTGAAGACGCGGGGCCGCAGTTCTTC.

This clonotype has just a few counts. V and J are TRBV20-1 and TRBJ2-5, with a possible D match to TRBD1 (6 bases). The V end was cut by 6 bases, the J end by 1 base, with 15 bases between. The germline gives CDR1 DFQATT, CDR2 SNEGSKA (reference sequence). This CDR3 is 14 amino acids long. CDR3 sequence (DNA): TGCAGTGCGTCCCTCACAGGGATCCAAGAGACCCAGTACTTC. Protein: CSASLTGIQETQYF.

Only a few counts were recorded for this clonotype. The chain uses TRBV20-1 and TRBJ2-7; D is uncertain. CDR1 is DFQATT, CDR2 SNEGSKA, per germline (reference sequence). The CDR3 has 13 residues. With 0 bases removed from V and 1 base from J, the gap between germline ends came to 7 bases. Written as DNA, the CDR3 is TGCAGTGCTAGAGATCCTGCTTCCTACGAGCAGTACTTC. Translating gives CSARDPASYEQYF.

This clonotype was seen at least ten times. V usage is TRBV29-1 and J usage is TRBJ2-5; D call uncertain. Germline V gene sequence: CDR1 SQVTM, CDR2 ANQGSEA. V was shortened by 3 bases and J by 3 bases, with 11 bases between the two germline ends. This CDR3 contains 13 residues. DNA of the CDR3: TGCAGCGTTGATCTCGGGCTGGAAGAGACCCAGTACTTC. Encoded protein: CSVDLGLEETQYF.

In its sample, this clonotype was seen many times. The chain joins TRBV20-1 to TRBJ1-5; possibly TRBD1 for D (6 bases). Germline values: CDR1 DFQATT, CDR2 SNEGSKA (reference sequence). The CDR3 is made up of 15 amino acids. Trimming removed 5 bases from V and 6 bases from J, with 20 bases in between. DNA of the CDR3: TGCAGTGCTCGAAACCTCACAGGGCGCGTTCAGCCCCAGCATTTT. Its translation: CSARNLTGRVQPQHF.

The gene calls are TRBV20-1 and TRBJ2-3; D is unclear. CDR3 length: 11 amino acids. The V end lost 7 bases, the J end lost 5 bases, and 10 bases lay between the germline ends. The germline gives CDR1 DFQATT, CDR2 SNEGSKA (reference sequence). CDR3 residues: CSETERDTQYF. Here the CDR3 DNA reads TGCAGTGAGACCGAAAGAGATACGCAGTATTTT.

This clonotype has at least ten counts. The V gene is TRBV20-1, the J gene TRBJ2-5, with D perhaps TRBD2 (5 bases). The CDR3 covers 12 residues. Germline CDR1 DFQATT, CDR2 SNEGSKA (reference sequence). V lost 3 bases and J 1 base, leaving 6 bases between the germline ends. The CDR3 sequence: CSARDFQETQYF. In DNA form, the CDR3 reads TGCAGTGCTAGGGACTTCCAAGAGACCCAGTACTTC.

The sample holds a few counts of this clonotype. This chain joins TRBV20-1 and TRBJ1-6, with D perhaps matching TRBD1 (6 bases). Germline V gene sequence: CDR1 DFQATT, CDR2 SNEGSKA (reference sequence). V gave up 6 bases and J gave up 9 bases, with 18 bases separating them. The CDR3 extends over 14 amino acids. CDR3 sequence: CSAQGGASRSPLHF. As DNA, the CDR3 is TGCAGTGCCCAAGGGGGGGCGTCGCGTTCACCCCTCCACTTT.

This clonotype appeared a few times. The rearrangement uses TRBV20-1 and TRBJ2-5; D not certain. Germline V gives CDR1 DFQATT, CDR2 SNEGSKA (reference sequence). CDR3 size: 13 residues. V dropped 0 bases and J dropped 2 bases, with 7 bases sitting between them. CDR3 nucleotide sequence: TGCAGTGCTAGAGAGGTGACTCAAGAGACCCAGTACTTC. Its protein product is CSAREVTQETQYF.

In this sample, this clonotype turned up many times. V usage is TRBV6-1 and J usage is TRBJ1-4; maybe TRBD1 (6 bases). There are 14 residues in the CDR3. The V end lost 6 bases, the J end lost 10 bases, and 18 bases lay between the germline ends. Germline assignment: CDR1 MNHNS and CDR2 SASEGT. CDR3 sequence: CASRPGTLEGKLFF. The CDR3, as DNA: TGTGCCAGCAGGCCAGGGACACTAGAGGGAAAACTGTTTTTT.

Here the CDR3 reads CSAMLSGQETQYF. The DNA of the CDR3 is TGCAGTGCTATGCTTAGCGGACAAGAGACCCAGTACTTC. V and J are TRBV20-1 and TRBJ2-5, with D perhaps matching TRBD2 (6 bases). V gave up 4 bases and J gave up 2 bases, with 11 bases separating them. Germline values: CDR1 DFQATT, CDR2 SNEGSKA (reference sequence). The CDR3 is 13 residues long.

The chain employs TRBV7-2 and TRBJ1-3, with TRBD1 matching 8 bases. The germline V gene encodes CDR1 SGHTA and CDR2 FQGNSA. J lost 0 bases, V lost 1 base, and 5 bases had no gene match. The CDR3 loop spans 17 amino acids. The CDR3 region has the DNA TGTGCCAGCAGCTTAGTGGGACAGGTCCTCTCTGGAAACACCATATATTTT. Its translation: CASSLVGQVLSGNTIYF.

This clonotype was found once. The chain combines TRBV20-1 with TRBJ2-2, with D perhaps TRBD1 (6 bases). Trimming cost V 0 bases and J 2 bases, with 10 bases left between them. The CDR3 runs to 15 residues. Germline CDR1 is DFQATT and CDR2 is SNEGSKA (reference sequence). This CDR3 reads CSAREVRGNTGELFF. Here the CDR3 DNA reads TGCAGTGCTAGAGAAGTCAGGGGCAACACCGGGGAGCTGTTTTTT.

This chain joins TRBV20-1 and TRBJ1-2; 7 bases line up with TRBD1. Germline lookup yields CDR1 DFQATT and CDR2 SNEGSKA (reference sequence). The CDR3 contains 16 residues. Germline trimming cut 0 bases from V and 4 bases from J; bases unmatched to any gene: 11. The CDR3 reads CSARDLGQGVTYGYTF. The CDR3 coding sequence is TGCAGTGCTAGAGATCTGGGGCAGGGGGTGACCTATGGCTACACCTTC.

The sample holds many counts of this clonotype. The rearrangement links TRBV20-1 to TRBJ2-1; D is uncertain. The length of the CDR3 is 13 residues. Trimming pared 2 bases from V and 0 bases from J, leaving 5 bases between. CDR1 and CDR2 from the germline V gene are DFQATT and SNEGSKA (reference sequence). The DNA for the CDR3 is TGCAGTGCTAGACCACACTCCTACAATGAGCAGTTCTTC. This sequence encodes CSARPHSYNEQFF.

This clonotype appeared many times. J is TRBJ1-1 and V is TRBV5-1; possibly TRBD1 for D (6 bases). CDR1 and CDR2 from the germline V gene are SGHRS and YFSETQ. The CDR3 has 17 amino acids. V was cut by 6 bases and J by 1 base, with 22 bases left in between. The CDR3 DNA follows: TGCGCCAGCACCACGCGGCCTACAGGGATCGGGAACACTGAAGCTTTCTTT. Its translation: CASTTRPTGIGNTEAFF. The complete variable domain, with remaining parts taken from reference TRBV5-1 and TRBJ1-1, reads KAGVTQTPRYLIKTRGQQVTLSCSPISGHRSVSWYQQTPGQGLQFLFEYFSETQRNKGNFPGRFSGRQFSNSRSEMNVSTLELGDSALYLCASTTRPTGIGNTEAFFGQGTRLTVV.

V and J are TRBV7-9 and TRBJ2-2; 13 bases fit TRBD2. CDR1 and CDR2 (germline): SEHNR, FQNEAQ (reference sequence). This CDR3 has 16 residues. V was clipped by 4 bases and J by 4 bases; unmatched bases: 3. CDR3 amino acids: CASSSRLAGGTGELFF. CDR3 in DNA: TGTGCCAGCAGCTCGAGACTAGCGGGGGGCACCGGGGAGCTGTTTTTT.

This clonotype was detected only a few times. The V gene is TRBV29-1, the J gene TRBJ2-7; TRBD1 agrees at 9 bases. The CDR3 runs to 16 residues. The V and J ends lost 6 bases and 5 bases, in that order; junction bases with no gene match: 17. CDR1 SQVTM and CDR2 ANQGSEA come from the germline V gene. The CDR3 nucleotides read TGCAGCGTATTACAGGGGGCTGTGGGGGGCTTGCACGAGCAGTACTTC. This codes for CSVLQGAVGGLHEQYF.

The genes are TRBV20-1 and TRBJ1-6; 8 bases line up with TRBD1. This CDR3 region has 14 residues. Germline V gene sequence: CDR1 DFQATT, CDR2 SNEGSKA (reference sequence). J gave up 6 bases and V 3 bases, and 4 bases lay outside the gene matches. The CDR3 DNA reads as TGCAGTGCTAGCGGGACAGGACCTAATTCACCCCTCCACTTT. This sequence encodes CSASGTGPNSPLHF.

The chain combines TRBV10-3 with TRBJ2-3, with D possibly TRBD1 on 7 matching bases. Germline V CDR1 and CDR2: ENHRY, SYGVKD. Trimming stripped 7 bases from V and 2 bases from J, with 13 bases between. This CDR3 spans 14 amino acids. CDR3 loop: CAITQGGITDTQYF. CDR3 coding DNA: TGTGCCATCACCCAGGGGGGCATCACAGATACGCAGTATTTT.

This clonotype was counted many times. The CDR3 DNA follows: TGCGCCAGCAGCTTGGCCGGCAGTCAAGATACGCAGTATTTT. This encodes CASSLAGSQDTQYF. The V call is TRBV5-1, the J call TRBJ2-3, with no clear D. Trimming left V 0 bases short and J 5 bases short, with 10 bases between. The length of the CDR3 is 14 residues. In germline, CDR1 is SGHRS, CDR2 YFSETQ.

The CDR3 region is CASSEDRQANNQPQHF. Here the CDR3 DNA reads TGTGCCAGCAGCGAGGACAGGCAGGCCAACAATCAGCCCCAGCATTTT. The genes are TRBV2 and TRBJ1-5; 7 bases are shared with TRBD1. Germline-derived CDR1 and CDR2 are SNHLY and FYNNEI. CDR3 size: 16 residues. With V trimmed by 6 bases and J by 3 bases, 11 bases remained unmatched.

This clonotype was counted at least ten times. The CDR3 sequence: CASSRKGLAGGHEQFF. The DNA for the CDR3 is TGTGCCAGCAGCCGTAAGGGACTAGCGGGGGGTCATGAGCAGTTCTTC. V usage is TRBV12-3 or TRBV12-4 and J usage is TRBJ2-1; 15 bases align to TRBD2. V trimming: 6 bases; J trimming: 8 bases; junction bases outside the gene matches: 8. CDR3 length: 16 amino acids.

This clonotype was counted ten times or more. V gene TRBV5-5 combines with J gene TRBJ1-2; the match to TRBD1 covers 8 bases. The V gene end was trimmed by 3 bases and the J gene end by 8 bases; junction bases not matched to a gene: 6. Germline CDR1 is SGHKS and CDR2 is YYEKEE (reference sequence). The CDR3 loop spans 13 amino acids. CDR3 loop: CASSYPTGEGYTF. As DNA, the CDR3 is TGTGCCAGCAGCTACCCGACAGGGGAGGGCTACACCTTC.

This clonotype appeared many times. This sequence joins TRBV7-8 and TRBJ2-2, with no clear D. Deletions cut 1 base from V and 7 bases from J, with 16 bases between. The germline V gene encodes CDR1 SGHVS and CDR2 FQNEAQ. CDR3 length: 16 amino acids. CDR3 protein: CASSLGRGKGIGELFF. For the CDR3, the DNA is TGTGCCAGCAGCTTAGGACGCGGAAAGGGCATCGGGGAGCTGTTTTTT. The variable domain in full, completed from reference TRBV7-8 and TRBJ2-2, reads GAGVSQSPRYKVAKRGQDVALRCDPISGHVSLFWYQQALGQGPEFLTYFQNEAQLDKSGLPSDRFFAERPEGSVSTLKIQRTQQEDSAVYLCASSLGRGKGIGELFFGEGSRLTVL.